This is a list of T cell receptor beta chains from one sample in a study of cytomegalovirus exposure and HLA in healthy donors. Assay used: immunoSEQ multiplex PCR; TCRdb lists only in-frame clones, some missing. The sample carries about 250,000 clones, approximately 70% recorded once. The sample was PBMCs. The receptor source for this set is a female donor in good health and CMV-seronegative. Each CDR3 is given with its conserved first and last residue. The order of the fields is D gene, V gene, clone size, J gene, CDR3 protein, CDR3 DNA. The D gene is left open where the match is weak. Clone size is given for some rows only: seen once, a few or many times, or a class if the clone is expanded.

>TRBD2|TRBV7-8|NA|TRBJ2-1
CASSFQRGREDNEQFF
TGTGCCAGCAGCTTCCAGCGGGGGAGGGAAGACAATGAGCAGTTCTTC
>NA|TRBV13|NA|TRBJ1-5
CASSLGGANQPQHF
TGTGCCAGCAGCTTAGGCGGTGCGAATCAGCCCCAGCATTTT
>TRBD2|TRBV6-1|few|TRBJ2-7
CASSESGRAYEQYF
TGTGCCAGCAGTGAGAGCGGGAGGGCTTACGAGCAGTACTTC
>NA|TRBV7-9|NA|TRBJ1-1
CASSRTVPNRDSTEAFF
TGTGCCAGCAGCCGAACGGTGCCGAACAGGGATTCCACTGAAGCTTTCTTT
>TRBD1|TRBV7-2|few|TRBJ2-7
CASTQNVGQGAYEQYF
TGTGCCAGCACCCAGAACGTTGGACAGGGTGCGTACGAGCAGTACTTC
>TRBD1|TRBV23-1|few|TRBJ2-2
CASSLGQGHGELFF
TGCGCCAGCAGTCTGGGACAGGGACACGGGGAGCTGTTTTTT
>TRBD2|TRBV6-5|NA|TRBJ2-7
CASSYSGSKYEQYF
TGTGCCAGCAGTTACAGCGGGAGCAAGTACGAGCAGTACTTC
>TRBD2|TRBV5-1|NA|TRBJ2-5
CASSLEGAGEWETQYF
TGCGCCAGCAGCTTGGAAGGAGCGGGAGAATGGGAGACCCAGTACTTC
>TRBD2|TRBV27|NA|TRBJ2-7
CASSPIRLAQRSYEQYF
TGTGCCAGCAGCCCGATTAGACTAGCGCAACGATCCTACGAGCAGTACTTC
>TRBD1|TRBV4-2|NA|TRBJ1-2
CASSQEAGTASFYGYTF
TGTGCCAGCAGCCAGGAAGCAGGGACAGCTTCCTTCTATGGCTACACCTTC
>NA|TRBV10-3|NA|TRBJ1-1
CAISESEGAEAFF
TGTGCCATCAGTGAGTCGGAGGGCGCTGAAGCTTTCTTT
>NA|TRBV9|NA|TRBJ2-7
CASSVELEGPYEQYF
TGTGCCAGCAGCGTAGAACTAGAGGGTCCCTACGAGCAGTACTTC
>NA|TRBV6-5|few|TRBJ1-1
CASSLQGNTEAFF
TGTGCCAGCAGTCTCCAGGGGAACACTGAAGCTTTCTTT
>NA|TRBV27|NA|TRBJ1-4
CASSDRQTGANEKLFF
TGTGCCAGCAGTGATCGGCAGACCGGAGCTAATGAAAAACTGTTTTTT
>NA|TRBV18|once|TRBJ2-4
CASSSLVDITKNIQYF
TGTGCCAGCTCGTCCTTAGTTGACATAACCAAAAACATTCAGTACTTC
>NA|TRBV4-1|NA|TRBJ2-7
CASSQDGTIYEQYF
TGCGCCAGCAGCCAAGACGGGACAATCTACGAGCAGTACTTC
>NA|TRBV5-4|NA|TRBJ2-7
CASSPDPEGTLLYEQYF
TGTGCCAGCAGCCCGGATCCGGAGGGAACCCTTCTCTACGAGCAGTACTTC
>TRBD1|TRBV7-2|few|TRBJ2-7
CASSLGQGSSYEQYF
TGTGCCAGCAGCTTGGGACAGGGTAGCTCCTACGAGCAGTACTTC
>NA|TRBV15|few|TRBJ2-1
CATSRAGGYNEQFF
TGTGCCACCAGCAGAGCCGGCGGCTACAATGAGCAGTTCTTC
>TRBD2|TRBV7-2|once|TRBJ2-1
CASSFPASGRFHNEQFF
TGTGCCAGCAGCTTTCCCGCTAGCGGGAGATTCCACAATGAGCAGTTCTTC
>NA|TRBV27|NA|TRBJ2-2
CASSSGLTGELFF
TGTGCCAGCAGTTCCGGACTCACCGGGGAGCTGTTTTTT
>TRBD2|TRBV15|NA|TRBJ2-3
CATSRQPGTITDTQYF
TGTGCCACCAGCAGGCAACCCGGGACTATCACAGATACGCAGTATTTT
>TRBD1|TRBV7-9|NA|TRBJ2-7
CASSGLTGVNIYEQYF
TGTGCCAGCAGCGGCTTGACAGGGGTCAACATCTACGAGCAGTACTTC
>TRBD2|TRBV28|NA|TRBJ2-2
CASTQLRENGELFF
TGTGCCAGCACCCAGTTGCGGGAGAACGGGGAGCTGTTTTTT
>NA|TRBV7-3|NA|TRBJ1-1
CASSYQGGSSEAFF
TGTGCCAGCAGCTATCAGGGAGGCAGCTCTGAAGCTTTCTTT